This entry lists 21 T cell receptor beta chains sequenced from one sample in a study of metastatic and nonmetastatic thyroid tumors. Thyroid surgery took place with no prior treatment in any patient. MiXCR re-clonotyped the PCR reads for TCRdb. The sample holds about 16,000 clones, about 25% seen once. The sequencing sample was made of adjacent normal tissue. These receptors all stem from a female donor with papillary thyroid cancer or a benign thyroid nodule (not recorded which). Some clones in this sample may be carry-over from other donors' samples.

Comment on this clone: The junction departs from germline at one end; a sequencing error may be responsible. V usage is TRBV7-9 and J usage is TRBJ1-6; D is possibly TRBD1 (5 bases). The CDR3 spans 13 residues. Germline V gene lookup returns CDR1 SEHNR and CDR2 FQNEAQ (reference sequence). The DNA of the CDR3 is TGTGCCAGCAGCTTAGGGGGGGATTCACACCTCCACTTT. Translating gives CASSLGGDSHLHF.

The J gene is TRBJ1-2, the V gene TRBV20-1, with 9 bases aligning to TRBD1. Germline CDR1 is DFQATT and CDR2 is SNEGSKA (reference sequence). The CDR3 loop spans 14 amino acids. V shed 5 bases and J 4 bases; nucleotides not matched to a gene: 8. The CDR3 loop reads CSAPGTGNSYGYTF. The CDR3 DNA is TGCAGTGCTCCCGGGACAGGGAACAGCTATGGCTACACCTTC.

The table lists this clone with many counts. The chain is built from TRBV9 and TRBJ1-2; D is unresolved. Trimming removed 4 bases at V and 7 bases at J, with 11 bases between. Germline CDR1 reads SGDLS; CDR2 reads YYNGEE. The CDR3 spans 12 residues. The CDR3 region is CASSQEDGGYTF. The CDR3 DNA sequence: TGTGCCAGCAGCCAAGAGGACGGTGGCTACACCTTC. Full variable domain (outside the CDR3, taken from reference TRBV9 and TRBJ1-2): DSGVTQTPKHLITATGQRVTLRCSPRSGDLSVYWYQQSLDQGLQFLIQYYNGEERAKGNILERFSAQQFPDLHSELNLSSLELGDSALYFCASSQEDGGYTFGSGTRLTVV.

This rearrangement joins TRBV27 to TRBJ2-4; a weak D match, TRBD1 (6 bases). The CDR3 extends over 13 amino acids. Trimming shortened V by 9 bases and J by 10 bases, and 19 bases separated the two germline ends. CDR1 MNHEY and CDR2 SMNVEV come from the germline V gene (reference sequence). The CDR3 DNA reads TGTGCCAGTAGGGGGACCACAATCGGGATTCAGTACTTC. This sequence encodes CASRGTTIGIQYF.

This clone was counted at least ten times. The chain couples TRBV5-8 to TRBJ2-7; D is undetermined. This CDR3 comprises 13 residues. Germline V lookup: CDR1 SGHTS, CDR2 YDEGEE. Trimming removed 3 bases at V and 2 bases at J, with 9 bases between. CDR3 DNA sequence: TGTGCCAGCAGCTCCCCCGGACCCTACGAGCAGTACTTC. Translation: CASSSPGPYEQYF.

By share, this clone counts as large (0.1 to 1%). V and J are TRBV27 and TRBJ2-1; maybe TRBD2 (5 bases). The CDR3 contains 14 residues. Trimming took off 1 base at V and 8 bases at J, with 12 bases between the two ends. The germline V gene has CDR1 MNHEY and CDR2 SMNVEV (reference sequence). CDR3 in amino acids: CASSLYTREDEQFF. The CDR3 nucleotides read TGTGCCAGCAGTTTATACACTAGAGAGGATGAGCAGTTCTTC.

This clone was observed a handful of times. The V and J genes are TRBV12-3 or TRBV12-4 and TRBJ1-5; 7 bases are shared with TRBD1. V dropped 5 bases and J dropped 7; count of bases not matched to a gene: 11. CDR3 length equals 15 residues. CDR3 sequence: CASSPGQVGVQPQHF. The DNA for the CDR3 is TGTGCCAGCAGTCCAGGACAGGTGGGGGTCCAGCCCCAGCATTTT.

This clone was recorded many times. The V call is TRBV6-1, the J call TRBJ1-5; no reliable D call. Trimming took off 6 bases at V and 0 bases at J, with 12 bases between the two ends. The CDR3 loop spans 15 amino acids. Germline V gene lookup returns CDR1 MNHNS and CDR2 SASEGT. This CDR3 is CASRNKESSNQPQHF. The DNA for the CDR3 is TGTGCCAGCAGAAATAAGGAAAGTAGCAATCAGCCCCAGCATTTT.

This clone was observed a few times. This chain joins TRBV28 and TRBJ2-2; TRBD2 might be the D (6 bases). The germline CDR1 and CDR2 sequences are MDHEN and SYDVKM. Trimming cost V 6 bases and J 7 bases, with 21 bases left between them. The CDR3 loop spans 16 amino acids. The CDR3 protein is CASSLGGNGINGELFF. The DNA of the CDR3 is TGTGCCAGCAGCTTAGGAGGGAACGGAATAAACGGGGAGCTGTTTTTT.

The chain uses TRBV6-1 and TRBJ2-7, with 9 bases lining up with TRBD1. This CDR3 is 15 amino acids long. From germline, CDR1 is MNHNS and CDR2 SASEGT. V shed 5 bases and J 3 bases; nucleotides not matched to a gene: 8. CDR3 sequence reads: CASSRTGTGNYEQYF. The CDR3 bases are TGTGCCAGCAGTCGCACCGGGACAGGGAACTACGAGCAGTACTTC.

Points on this clone: One end of the junction does not line up with germline, which may come from a read error. The chain carries TRBV27 and TRBJ2-5; D is undetermined. The CDR3 loop spans 13 amino acids. Germline values: CDR1 MNHEY, CDR2 SMNVEV (reference sequence). The CDR3 region has the DNA TGCGCCAGCAGTTTATGGTGTGGAGAGACCCAGTACTTC. Translating gives CASSLWCGETQYF.

A word on this clone: The final CDR3 position lacks the conserved phenylalanine or tryptophan, pointing to a likely read error. Because the CDR3's place on the DNA is in doubt, the DNA is left out and the CDR3 is given as listed by TCRdb. J is TRBJ2-1 and V is TRBV6-1; the listed D gene, TRBD2, was not tested against the DNA. The germline gives CDR1 MNHNS, CDR2 SASEGT. The CDR3 length is 14 residues, termini included. This chain's CDR3 is CASSLAGGANEKFL.

This clone was counted a few times. The chain is built from TRBV6-1 and TRBJ1-5; no firm D call. Germline values: CDR1 MNHNS, CDR2 SASEGT. V was pared by 8 bases and J by 0 bases, with 8 bases between. CDR3 length equals 13 residues. The CDR3 reads CASSWGSNQPQHF. Written as DNA, the CDR3 is TGTGCCAGCTCATGGGGTAGCAATCAGCCCCAGCATTTT.

There are a few counts of this clone. This chain joins TRBV18 and TRBJ2-1; 7 nucleotides match TRBD2. Germline V CDR1 and CDR2: KGHSH, LQKENI. The CDR3 is 17 amino acids. Germline trimming cut 0 bases from V and 5 bases from J; bases unmatched to any gene: 10. The DNA of the CDR3 is TGTGCCAGCTCACCACCGGTTGGGAGGGGACCCCACAATGAGCAGTTCTTC. Its translation is CASSPPVGRGPHNEQFF.

The chain combines TRBV9 with TRBJ1-1, with 11 bases that match TRBD1. Losses at the gene ends were 0 bases for V and 5 bases for J; bases not matched to a gene: 3. In germline, CDR1 is SGDLS, CDR2 YYNGEE. The CDR3 runs to 15 residues. The CDR3 reads CASSVGTGGGTEAFF. The CDR3 DNA follows: TGTGCCAGCAGCGTAGGGACAGGGGGCGGTACTGAAGCTTTCTTT.

V is TRBV20-1 and J is TRBJ2-5; 8 bases are a match to TRBD2. J lost 4 bases, V lost 7 bases, and 14 bases had no gene match. Germline CDR1 DFQATT, CDR2 SNEGSKA (reference sequence). The CDR3 is 15 amino acids. CDR3 loop: CSGSTGTRGRETQYF. For the CDR3, the DNA is TGCAGTGGTAGTACCGGGACTAGAGGGAGAGAGACCCAGTACTTC.

V and J are TRBV11-2 and TRBJ2-3; D uncertain. Germline lookup yields CDR1 SGHAT and CDR2 FQNNGV. The CDR3 extends over 14 amino acids. Trimming left V 2 bases short and J 5 bases short, with 11 bases between. CDR3 DNA: TGTGCCAGCAGCTTACAGGTATTCCAAGATACGCAGTATTTT. It is translated as CASSLQVFQDTQYF.

This clone came up many times. Other DNA sequences from this sample encode an identical CDR3 as well. The chain links TRBV28 to TRBJ1-1; D not resolved. Germline V lookup: CDR1 MDHEN, CDR2 SYDVKM. V lost 2 bases, J lost 8 bases, and 12 bases lay in between. The CDR3 has 13 residues. The CDR3 loop is CASSLIRSREAFF. Written as DNA, the CDR3 is TGTGCCAGCAGTTTAATTCGATCCAGAGAAGCTTTCTTT.

The V and J genes are TRBV15 and TRBJ1-6; D gene unclear. The germline V gene encodes CDR1 LNHNV and CDR2 YYDKDF (reference sequence). There are 13 residues in the CDR3. With 8 bases removed from V and 8 bases from J, the gap between germline ends came to 13 bases. For the CDR3, the DNA is TGTGCCACCTCCAGGTCTCAGGATTCACCCCTCCACTTT. The encoded protein is CATSRSQDSPLHF.

The chain employs TRBV6-1 and TRBJ2-7, with 12 bases lining up with TRBD2. V dropped 5 bases and J dropped 7; count of bases not matched to a gene: 6. The CDR3 length is 14 residues. The germline V gene has CDR1 MNHNS and CDR2 SASEGT. CDR3: CASSSGTSGREQYF. The CDR3 bases are TGTGCCAGCAGTTCCGGGACTAGCGGGCGGGAGCAGTACTTC.

This clone showed up many times. V is TRBV2 and J is TRBJ1-1; D may be TRBD1 (5 bases). Trimming removed 7 bases at V and 7 bases at J, with 19 bases between. Per germline, CDR1 SNHLY and CDR2 FYNNEI. The CDR3 extends over 14 amino acids. CDR3 DNA: TGTGCCAGCAAGGTTAATGGGGCAGGTAATGAAGCTTTCTTT. It codes for CASKVNGAGNEAFF.